The 20 T cell receptor beta chains presented below share a single source sample, sequenced in a study of blood T cell repertoires in COVID-19. The assay was immunoSEQ multiplex PCR, and TCRdb's table has in-frame clones only and misses some. This table holds about 220,000 clones, 80% to 90% found once. Sequences were obtained from peripheral blood. All receptors come from a man in his forties or fifties with active or convalescent COVID-19.

The chain couples TRBV4-1 to TRBJ2-3, with 7 bases matching TRBD2. CDR1 and CDR2 from the germline V gene are MGHRA and YSYEKL. The ends lost 3 bases at V and 4 bases at J; junction bases unmatched: 7. This CDR3 comprises 15 residues. CDR3 coding DNA: TGCGCCAGCAGCCACCCGGGAGGAAGCCCAGATACGCAGTATTTT. This translates into CASSHPGGSPDTQYF.

The chain carries TRBV29-1 and TRBJ1-2; TRBD1 aligns across 9 bases. The CDR3 runs to 15 residues. V was clipped by 5 bases and J by 6 bases; unmatched bases: 13. The V gene's germline CDR1 is SQVTM and CDR2 ANQGSEA. CDR3 sequence reads: CSVRRPRQGVDGYTF. In nucleotides, the CDR3 is TGCAGCGTTCGAAGACCTAGACAGGGGGTTGATGGCTACACCTTC.

The CDR3 is CASSSGDRVRTGELFF. In nucleotides, the CDR3 is TGTGCCAGCAGCTCCGGGGACAGGGTCCGAACCGGGGAGCTGTTTTTT. This chain connects TRBV5-5 to TRBJ2-2; TRBD1 agrees at 9 bases. V was clipped by 3 bases and J by 5 bases; unmatched bases: 8. The CDR3 runs 16 residues. Germline V CDR1 and CDR2: SGHKS, YYEKEE (reference sequence).

This rearrangement joins TRBV11-2 to TRBJ2-7; 12 bases match TRBD2. J gave up 4 bases and V 3 bases, and 10 bases lay outside the gene matches. CDR1 is SGHAT, CDR2 FQNNGV, per germline. The CDR3 totals 17 residues. CDR3 nucleotide sequence: TGTGCCAGCAGCTTCAAATCGACTAGCGGGAGTTTGTACGAGCAGTACTTC. Encoded protein: CASSFKSTSGSLYEQYF. Filled out from reference TRBV11-2 and TRBJ2-7, the complete variable domain reads EAGVAQSPRYKIIEKRQSVAFWCNPISGHATLYWYQQILGQGPKLLIQFQNNGVVDDSQLPKDRFSAERLKGVDSTLKIQPAKLEDSAVYLCASSFKSTSGSLYEQYFGPGTRLTVT.

V is TRBV24-1 and J is TRBJ1-2, with 9 bases lining up with TRBD1. Unmatched junction bases numbered 4, after V lost 4 bases and J lost 5 bases. There are 14 residues in the CDR3. The V gene's germline CDR1 is KGHDR and CDR2 SFDVKD. The CDR3 nucleotides are TGTGCCACCAGTGACGGACAGGGGATTTATGGCTACACCTTC. It is translated as CATSDGQGIYGYTF.

This clone was counted only a few times. The chain is built from TRBV27 and TRBJ1-1; D gene unclear. Germline V gives CDR1 MNHEY, CDR2 SMNVEV (reference sequence). The CDR3 consists of 11 residues. Between the trimmed V and J ends, which lost 4 bases and 7 bases, there was a span of 7 bases. The CDR3 sequence is CASSWAGEAFF. CDR3 DNA sequence: TGTGCCAGCAGTTGGGCAGGTGAAGCTTTCTTT.

The gene calls are TRBV19 and TRBJ2-7; a possible D gene is TRBD1 (5 bases). CDR1 is LNHDA, CDR2 SQIVND, per germline (reference sequence). The CDR3 is 16 amino acids. Trimming took 3 bases from V and 0 from J, leaving 15 bases between them. This CDR3 reads CASSMNPGSVSYEQYF. CDR3 coding DNA: TGTGCCAGTAGTATGAATCCAGGGTCGGTCTCCTACGAGCAGTACTTC.

Remarks on this clone: Other DNA sequences of this sample code for an identical CDR3. The gene calls are TRBV6-6 and TRBJ1-5; no definite D call. The V gene lost 10 bases and the J gene lost 2 bases, with 6 bases spanning the gap. This CDR3 is 11 amino acids long. Germline V CDR1 and CDR2: MNHNY, SVGAGI (reference sequence). The CDR3 here is CAIGGNQPQHF. The CDR3 DNA is TGTGCCATCGGGGGCAATCAGCCCCAGCATTTT.

J is TRBJ1-2 and V is TRBV5-4; 8 positions match TRBD1. Germline V gene lookup returns CDR1 SGHNT and CDR2 YYREEE (reference sequence). J lost 3 bases, V lost 4 bases, and 8 bases had no gene match. The CDR3 consists of 15 residues. CDR3 DNA sequence: TGTGCCAGCAGCCCCGGGACAGGAAAGGACTATGGCTACACCTTC. Its protein is CASSPGTGKDYGYTF.

The chain employs TRBV28 and TRBJ2-7; the match to TRBD2 covers 8 bases. CDR1 is MDHEN, CDR2 SYDVKM, per germline. The CDR3 has 15 residues. V lost 6 bases to trimming and J lost 0 bases; unmatched junction nucleotides: 7. The CDR3 here is CASSTGGADSYEQYF. For the CDR3, the DNA is TGTGCCAGCAGCACCGGGGGGGCCGACTCCTACGAGCAGTACTTC.

The chain couples TRBV19 to TRBJ2-7; 9 bases are shared with TRBD1. CDR3 size: 12 residues. Per the germline V gene, CDR1 is LNHDA and CDR2 is SQIVND (reference sequence). The V segment lost 10 bases and the J segment 2 bases; nucleotides outside the gene matches: 3. CDR3 sequence reads: CATRQGAYEQYF. As DNA, the CDR3 is TGTGCCACAAGACAGGGGGCCTACGAGCAGTACTTC.

DNA of the CDR3: TGTGCCAGCACCGACAGGGGGCGGGGGGAGCCCCAGCATTTT. Translation gives CASTDRGRGEPQHF. The chain carries TRBV6-5 and TRBJ1-5; 10 bases fit TRBD1. Unmatched junction bases numbered 8, after V lost 7 bases and J lost 8 bases. CDR1 and CDR2 from the germline V gene are MNHEY and SVGAGI. This CDR3 contains 14 residues.

In regard to this clone: The junction and the germline gene differ at one end; a read error may be behind it. The rearrangement joins TRBV6-5 to TRBJ1-6; D gene uncertain. CDR3 length: 15 residues. Germline V gene data show CDR1 as MNHEY and CDR2 as SVGAGI. The CDR3 is CASSDSGSWSSPLHF. CDR3 bases: TGTGCCAGCAGTGACTCCGGTTCTTGGAGCTCACCCCTCCACTTT.

The gene calls are TRBV18 and TRBJ1-2; no firm D call. Deletions cut 3 bases from V and 8 bases from J, with 16 bases between. The germline gives CDR1 KGHSH, CDR2 LQKENI. This CDR3 region has 14 residues. The CDR3 coding sequence is TGTGCCAGCTCACCCCTGGAGTCACTACGAGGCTACACCTTC. Its protein product is CASSPLESLRGYTF.

The rearrangement uses TRBV4-3 and TRBJ1-2; TRBD1 agrees at 8 bases. The CDR3 totals 14 residues. Trimming at V came to 4 bases and at J to 6 bases, leaving 7 bases not matched to a gene. Germline CDR1 LGHNA, CDR2 YSLEER. The chain's CDR3 is CASSLRQGSDGYTF. CDR3 DNA: TGCGCCAGCAGCCTCCGACAGGGGAGTGATGGCTACACCTTC.

The chain recombines TRBV7-9 with TRBJ1-1; possibly TRBD1 for D (6 bases). Trimming took off 3 bases at V and 6 bases at J, with 14 bases between the two ends. The CDR3 is 14 amino acids. Germline V gene data show CDR1 as SEHNR and CDR2 as FQNEAQ (reference sequence). The DNA for the CDR3 is TGTGCCAGCAGCTTCACAGGGTGGGGCTCTGAAGCTTTCTTT. Its translation is CASSFTGWGSEAFF.

This sequence joins TRBV20-1 and TRBJ2-3, with 8 bases aligning to TRBD1. Germline V gene lookup returns CDR1 DFQATT and CDR2 SNEGSKA (reference sequence). V lost 3 bases and J lost 0; bases outside the gene matches: 2. CDR3 length equals 14 residues. CDR3 DNA sequence: TGCAGTGCTAGTAGGACAGGGAGCACAGATACGCAGTATTTT. It is translated as CSASRTGSTDTQYF.

J is TRBJ2-7 and V is TRBV27; D may be TRBD2 (7 bases). Germline CDR1 MNHEY, CDR2 SMNVEV (reference sequence). Trimming left V 3 bases short and J 3 bases short, with 12 bases between. The CDR3 covers 14 residues. DNA for the CDR3: TGTGCCAGCAGTTTCGGGGGGCCAGGCTACGAGCAGTACGTC. This codes for CASSFGGPGYEQYV.

This chain connects TRBV3-1 (or the pseudogene TRBV3-2) to TRBJ1-2; 9 nucleotides agree with TRBD1. The V gene end was trimmed by 4 bases and the J gene end by 2 bases; junction bases not matched to a gene: 5. CDR3 length equals 15 residues. Germline V lookup: CDR1 LGHDT, CDR2 YNNKEL (reference sequence). The CDR3 DNA is TGTGCCAGCAGCCTCTTGGACAGGGGCAACTATGGCTACACCTTC. Amino acids: CASSLLDRGNYGYTF.

As for this clone: Other DNA sequences in this specimen translate into the identical CDR3. This chain connects TRBV5-1 to TRBJ2-1, with 11 bases that match TRBD2. V shed 4 bases, J shed 4 bases, and the junction held 4 bases outside the gene matches. The CDR3 totals 15 residues. CDR1 and CDR2 (germline): SGHRS, YFSETQ. The chain's CDR3 is CASSLLAGEYNEQFF. DNA for the CDR3: TGCGCCAGCAGCCTACTAGCGGGGGAATACAATGAGCAGTTCTTC. Full variable domain (missing parts from reference TRBV5-1 and TRBJ2-1): KAGVTQTPRYLIKTRGQQVTLSCSPISGHRSVSWYQQTPGQGLQFLFEYFSETQRNKGNFPGRFSGRQFSNSRSEMNVSTLELGDSALYLCASSLLAGEYNEQFFGPGTRLTVL.